This passage covers 32 T cell receptor beta chains from one sample sequenced in a study of PD-1 blockade in classical Hodgkin lymphoma. Clones were sequenced by immunoSEQ multiplex PCR, and TCRdb holds only the in-frame ones, with some missing. The table has more than 25,000 clones, 85% to 90% seen once; the top ten hold approximately 6.7%. Exposure to brentuximab vedotin varied, and each patient had relapsed following autologous stem cell transplantation. Isolation of CD8+ T cells from thawed PBMCs used magnetic negative selection. Sequenced material: CD8+ T cells from blood, taken at baseline. These receptors all stem from a human donor with classical Hodgkin lymphoma.

CDR3 DNA: TGCAGCCATGGAACACGTTACGAGCAGTACTTC. As protein: CSHGTRYEQYF. This chain links TRBV29-1 with TRBJ2-7, with unresolved D. This CDR3 is 11 amino acids long. Looked up from germline, CDR1 is SQVTM and CDR2 is ANQGSEA. Trimming removed 8 bases at V and 4 bases at J, with 12 bases between.

The chain carries TRBV7-9 and TRBJ1-4; TRBD1 matches at 7 bases. The ends lost 8 bases at V and 4 bases at J; junction bases unmatched: 4. The CDR3 has 13 amino acids. Germline lookup yields CDR1 SEHNR and CDR2 FQNEAQ (reference sequence). This CDR3 reads CASGGQLNEKLFF. The CDR3 region has the DNA TGTGCCAGCGGGGGACAGCTTAATGAAAAACTGTTTTTT.

This clone is a singleton in its sample. The chain has TRBV7-9 and TRBJ2-5; 7 bases match TRBD2. Germline V CDR1 and CDR2: SEHNR, FQNEAQ (reference sequence). Trimming at V came to 7 bases and at J to 5 bases, leaving 16 bases not matched to a gene. The CDR3 has 16 residues. The CDR3 sequence is CASTFAEREELETQYF. The CDR3 DNA reads TGTGCCAGCACCTTTGCCGAGCGGGAAGAGTTGGAGACCCAGTACTTC.

This clone was observed once. This sequence joins TRBV9 and TRBJ2-6; no definite D call. The ends were cut back, 4 bases at V and 0 bases at J, with 11 bases in the middle. Germline loops: CDR1 SGDLS, CDR2 YYNGEE. CDR3 length: 16 amino acids. As DNA, the CDR3 is TGTGCCAGCAGCATCCCGCTGTACTCTGGGGCCAACGTCCTGACTTTC. Amino acid sequence: CASSIPLYSGANVLTF.

The chain couples TRBV29-1 to TRBJ2-5; tentatively, D is TRBD2 (6 bases). This CDR3 spans 11 amino acids. Trimming took 7 bases from V and 8 from J, leaving 14 bases between them. Germline V gives CDR1 SQVTM, CDR2 ANQGSEA. The CDR3: CSALQAGTQYF. CDR3 in DNA: TGCAGCGCCCTTCAAGCGGGCACCCAGTACTTC.

This chain connects TRBV6-5 to TRBJ1-1; D not certain. Germline V gives CDR1 MNHEY, CDR2 SVGAGI. The CDR3 extends over 14 amino acids. Deletions cut 5 bases from V and 0 bases from J, with 10 bases between. This chain's CDR3 is CASSREIMNTEAFF. The CDR3 bases are TGTGCCAGCAGTCGAGAGATCATGAACACTGAAGCTTTCTTT.

The chain uses TRBV28 and TRBJ2-3; 8 bases are a match to TRBD2. Germline V CDR1 and CDR2: MDHEN, SYDVKM. V was clipped by 5 bases and J by 0 bases; unmatched bases: 4. The CDR3 contains 15 residues. CDR3 residues: CASSNSGASTDTQYF. CDR3 coding DNA: TGTGCCAGCAGTAATAGCGGGGCCAGCACAGATACGCAGTATTTT.

This chain uses TRBV6-6 with TRBJ2-3; D is perhaps TRBD2 (6 bases). The CDR3 has 16 amino acids. CDR1 and CDR2 (germline): MNHNY, SVGAGI (reference sequence). V was shortened by 0 bases and J by 5 bases, with 15 bases between the two germline ends. The CDR3 DNA reads as TGTGCCAGCAGTTACTCGGTCGGGGGTGCGGGAGATACGCAGTATTTT. It codes for CASSYSVGGAGDTQYF.

The chain joins TRBV28 to TRBJ2-2, with D uncertain. This CDR3 region has 10 residues. Per germline, CDR1 MDHEN and CDR2 SYDVKM. V lost 6 bases and J lost 6, with 2 bases in between. DNA for the CDR3: TGTGCCAGCAGGGCCGGGGAGCTGTTTTTT. Translating it yields CASRAGELFF.

This chain connects TRBV21-1 to TRBJ2-1; the D call in the table, TRBD2, was not verified against the DNA. TRBV21-1 is recorded as a pseudogene. This CDR3 is 16 amino acids long. The CDR3 region is CASRQLVKRSYNEQFF. The CDR3 DNA is TGTGCCAGCAGACAGTTGGTGAAGCGGTCCTACAATGAGCAGTTCTTC.

The chain employs TRBV9 and TRBJ1-1; D perhaps matches TRBD1 (6 bases). V lost 0 bases, J lost 4 bases, and 7 bases lay in between. CDR1 is SGDLS and CDR2 is YYNGEE in the germline V gene. This CDR3 has 13 amino acids. CDR3: CASSVEGGTEAFF. The CDR3 DNA is TGTGCCAGCAGCGTAGAAGGGGGCACTGAAGCTTTCTTT.

This rearrangement joins TRBV2 to TRBJ2-7, with 9 bases aligning to TRBD2. The CDR3 extends over 17 amino acids. The germline CDR1 and CDR2 sequences are SNHLY and FYNNEI. With 3 bases clipped from V and 4 bases from J, the junction kept 13 bases outside the gene matches. Here the CDR3 DNA reads TGTGCCAGCAGTGATGGTGCGGGAGGGCCCGATGTGTACGAGCAGTACTTC. Its translation: CASSDGAGGPDVYEQYF.

The gene calls are TRBV9 and TRBJ2-1, with 9 bases identical to TRBD2. The J segment lost 9 bases and the V segment lost 4 bases, leaving 5 bases of the junction unmatched. The CDR3 is made up of 13 amino acids. CDR1 SGDLS and CDR2 YYNGEE come from the germline V gene. The CDR3 coding sequence is TGTGCCAGCAGCCTCATAGCGGGAGCTGAGCAGTTCTTC. This codes for CASSLIAGAEQFF.

This clone occurred once. The gene calls are TRBV7-9 and TRBJ1-1; 10 bases map to TRBD1. The CDR3 loop spans 14 amino acids. V was pared by 2 bases and J by 6 bases, with 3 bases of the junction left unmatched. Germline V gene sequence: CDR1 SEHNR, CDR2 FQNEAQ (reference sequence). CDR3 bases: TGTGCCAGCAGCTTAAGGGACAGGGGTCCTGAAGCTTTCTTT. It yields the protein CASSLRDRGPEAFF.

The chain recombines TRBV19 with TRBJ2-1; D gene uncertain. The germline V gene has CDR1 LNHDA and CDR2 SQIVND (reference sequence). There are 13 residues in the CDR3. The germline V and J ends were trimmed by 7 bases and 0 bases, with 7 bases remaining between them. The CDR3 is CASIGTSYNEQFF. The CDR3 bases are TGTGCCAGTATCGGTACCTCCTACAATGAGCAGTTCTTC.

J is TRBJ2-2 and V is TRBV28; possibly TRBD1 for D (6 bases). V lost 2 bases, J lost 9 bases, and 13 bases lay in between. Germline V lookup: CDR1 MDHEN, CDR2 SYDVKM. The CDR3 is 14 residues long. The CDR3 protein is CASSLRLGARELFF. CDR3 bases: TGTGCCAGCAGTTTAAGGTTGGGGGCGCGGGAGCTGTTTTTT.

The chain joins TRBV4-2 to TRBJ1-5, with D uncertain. The CDR3 extends over 15 amino acids. Trimming left V 2 bases short and J 2 bases short, with 10 bases between. CDR1 is LGHNA and CDR2 is YNFKEQ in the germline V gene. The CDR3 coding sequence is TGTGCCAGCAGCCAACGTGCAGAGGGCAATCAGCCCCAGCATTTT. Its translation: CASSQRAEGNQPQHF.

The chain recombines TRBV6-1 with TRBJ2-5; the D gene is possibly TRBD1 (6 bases). Germline V gene sequence: CDR1 MNHNS, CDR2 SASEGT. V dropped 0 bases and J dropped 1 base, with 15 bases sitting between them. The CDR3 totals 17 residues. The CDR3 spells CASSEAAPWTAQETQYF. CDR3 DNA: TGTGCCAGCAGTGAAGCGGCACCTTGGACAGCCCAAGAGACCCAGTACTTC.

This rearrangement joins TRBV2 to TRBJ2-5; D gene ambiguous. The V and J ends lost 2 bases and 5 bases respectively, with 12 bases between them. Germline V CDR1 and CDR2: SNHLY, FYNNEI. The CDR3 is 14 residues long. The CDR3, as DNA: TGTGCCAGCAGTGAATCGCCTCTCGGGGAGACCCAGTACTTC. Translation gives CASSESPLGETQYF.

The rearrangement joins TRBV28 to TRBJ2-2, with no clear D. Germline values: CDR1 MDHEN, CDR2 SYDVKM. CDR3 length: 11 amino acids. Between the trimmed V and J ends, which lost 3 bases and 6 bases, there was a span of 2 bases. The CDR3, as DNA: TGTGCCAGCAGTTTGTCCGGGGAGCTGTTTTTT. This codes for CASSLSGELFF.

The chain has TRBV2 and TRBJ2-7; 7 nucleotides align to TRBD2. The CDR3 is 17 amino acids. CDR1 and CDR2 (germline): SNHLY, FYNNEI. With V trimmed by 2 bases and J by 3 bases, 13 bases remained unmatched. CDR3 bases: TGTGCCAGCAGTGAACCGGGAGGCGGACATAACTTCTACGAGCAGTACTTC. Amino acids: CASSEPGGGHNFYEQYF.

This clone showed up just once. The chain combines TRBV28 with TRBJ1-5; 7 bases are a match to TRBD1. This CDR3 has 18 amino acids. V gave up 7 bases and J gave up 6 bases; unmatched junction bases: 21. Germline loops: CDR1 MDHEN, CDR2 SYDVKM. DNA of the CDR3: TGTGCCAGCATTCACCCGACAGGGATTCGGGATCCTGGTCAGCCCCAGCATTTT. Residues: CASIHPTGIRDPGQPQHF.

The genes are TRBV7-9 and TRBJ2-1, with TRBD1 as a possible D gene (6 bases). Trimming removed 4 bases from V and 1 base from J, with 11 bases in between. The CDR3 loop spans 15 amino acids. CDR1 and CDR2 from the germline V gene are SEHNR and FQNEAQ (reference sequence). The CDR3 loop reads CASSSGEDSYNEQFF. The DNA for the CDR3 is TGTGCCAGCAGCTCAGGGGAAGATTCCTACAATGAGCAGTTCTTC.

This chain links TRBV5-4 with TRBJ2-7, with TRBD2 identical over 8 bases. V shed 2 bases, J shed 6 bases, and the junction held 7 bases outside the gene matches. Germline lookup yields CDR1 SGHNT and CDR2 YYREEE (reference sequence). This CDR3 spans 14 amino acids. CDR3: CASSFGTSIREQYF. In DNA, the CDR3 is TGTGCCAGCAGCTTCGGGACTAGTATTCGCGAGCAGTACTTC. The whole variable domain, remainder taken from reference TRBV5-4 and TRBJ2-7, is ETGVTQSPTHLIKTRGQQVTLRCSSQSGHNTVSWYQQALGQGPQFIFQYYREEENGRGNFPPRFSGLQFPNYSSELNVNALELDDSALYLCASSFGTSIREQYFGPGTRLTVT.

The genes are TRBV19 and TRBJ2-7, with 9 positions matching TRBD1. Trimming at V came to 5 bases and at J to 2 bases, leaving 4 bases not matched to a gene. Germline V gives CDR1 LNHDA, CDR2 SQIVND (reference sequence). This CDR3 region has 14 residues. CDR3 bases: TGTGCCAGTAGTGGGACAGGGAATCCCTACGAGCAGTACTTC. Protein product: CASSGTGNPYEQYF. The full variable domain, completed using reference TRBV19 and TRBJ2-7, is DGGITQSPKYLFRKEGQNVTLSCEQNLNHDAMYWYRQDPGQGLRLIYYSQIVNDFQKGDIAEGYSVSREKKESFPLTVTSAQKNPTAFYLCASSGTGNPYEQYFGPGTRLTVT.

The chain has TRBV4-1 and TRBJ1-2, with D possibly matching TRBD1 (6 bases). The CDR3 is made up of 14 amino acids. Deletions cut 1 base from V and 4 bases from J, with 10 bases between. Germline lookup yields CDR1 MGHRA and CDR2 YSYEKL. The CDR3 sequence: CASSQATGTYGYTF. The CDR3 DNA is TGCGCCAGCAGCCAAGCCACAGGGACCTATGGCTACACCTTC.

The chain links TRBV19 to TRBJ1-1; a possible D gene is TRBD1 (5 bases). The CDR3 sequence is 12 residues long. The V gene lost 6 bases and the J gene lost 5 bases, with 10 bases spanning the gap. Germline V gene data show CDR1 as LNHDA and CDR2 as SQIVND (reference sequence). This chain's CDR3 is CASRGVRTEAFF. CDR3 nucleotides: TGTGCCAGTAGAGGGGTCAGGACTGAAGCTTTCTTT.

The chain is built from TRBV9 and TRBJ2-5; no firm D call. The length of the CDR3 is 13 residues. Trimming pared 1 base from V and 4 bases from J, leaving 8 bases between. Germline V lookup: CDR1 SGDLS, CDR2 YYNGEE. The CDR3 nucleotides read TGTGCCAGCAGCGTAATGGATGGAGAGACCCAGTACTTC. As protein: CASSVMDGETQYF.

The chain joins TRBV30 to TRBJ2-7, with D possibly being TRBD2 (6 bases). The CDR3 spans 14 residues. Looked up from germline, CDR1 is GTSNPN and CDR2 is SVGIG (reference sequence). V was shortened by 3 bases and J by 3 bases, with 15 bases between the two germline ends. CDR3 sequence (DNA): TGTGCCTGGAGGAATGGAGGGGCTTACTACGAGCAGTACTTC. Amino acid sequence: CAWRNGGAYYEQYF.

This chain connects TRBV27 to TRBJ2-5; D might be TRBD1 or TRBD2, each matching 6 bases. This CDR3 region has 14 residues. CDR1 and CDR2 (germline): MNHEY, SMNVEV (reference sequence). The V end was cut by 3 bases, the J end by 5 bases, with 13 bases between. CDR3 loop: CASSLYGGGETQYF. The CDR3 DNA follows: TGTGCCAGCAGTTTGTACGGGGGCGGGGAGACCCAGTACTTC.

The V and J genes are TRBV10-3 and TRBJ1-5; the match to TRBD1 covers 10 bases. The V segment lost 6 bases and the J segment 2 bases; nucleotides outside the gene matches: 4. The CDR3 runs 15 residues. Germline CDR1 is ENHRY and CDR2 is SYGVKD. CDR3 coding DNA: TGTGCCATCAGCTTGACAGGGGGCGGCAATCAGCCCCAGCATTTT. Its translation is CAISLTGGGNQPQHF.

V is TRBV2 and J is TRBJ1-1, with D tentatively TRBD1 (5 bases). The CDR3 is 15 amino acids. CDR1 and CDR2 from the germline V gene are SNHLY and FYNNEI. Trimming cost V 6 bases and J 0 bases, with 14 bases left between them. The CDR3 DNA sequence: TGTGCCAGCAGAGATATGACAGAAATGAACACTGAAGCTTTCTTT. It yields the protein CASRDMTEMNTEAFF. Variable domain in full (rest from reference TRBV2 and TRBJ1-1): EPEVTQTPSHQVTQMGQEVILRCVPISNHLYFYWYRQILGQKVEFLVSFYNNEISEKSEIFDDQFSVERPDGSNFTLKIRSTKLEDSAMYFCASRDMTEMNTEAFFGQGTRLTVV.